This TCR beta chain was identified in a study of CD8 T cells in Susac syndrome. TEMRA cells were enriched by FACS, while CD8+ and CD4+ T cells were obtained through a negative isolation that was performed magnetically. RNA totalling about 0.45 to 1 ug underwent reverse transcription with random hexamers. Coverage of TCR beta CDR3 amplification by immunoSEQ multiplex PCR extended to 54 Vbeta and 13 Jbeta. Each CDR3 protein is one row after TCRdb ran MiXCR on the immunoSEQ multiplex PCR reads. There are a few hundred thousand distinct CDR3 sequences in the sample; approximately 84% occur only once, and 0.11% lies in the top ten. The sample consisted of CD8+ T cells from PBMCs. This clonotype was sampled from a human donor with multiple sclerosis.

The CDR3 DNA reads as TGCAGTGCTAGAGATCGGGGACAGGTGTCCTACGAGCAGTACTTC. Protein product: CSARDRGQVSYEQYF. The rearrangement joins TRBV20-1 to TRBJ2-7; 8 nucleotides agree with TRBD1. The CDR3 extends over 15 amino acids. Germline V gene sequence: CDR1 DFQATT, CDR2 SNEGSKA (reference sequence). J gave up 1 base and V 0 bases, and 5 bases lay outside the gene matches.